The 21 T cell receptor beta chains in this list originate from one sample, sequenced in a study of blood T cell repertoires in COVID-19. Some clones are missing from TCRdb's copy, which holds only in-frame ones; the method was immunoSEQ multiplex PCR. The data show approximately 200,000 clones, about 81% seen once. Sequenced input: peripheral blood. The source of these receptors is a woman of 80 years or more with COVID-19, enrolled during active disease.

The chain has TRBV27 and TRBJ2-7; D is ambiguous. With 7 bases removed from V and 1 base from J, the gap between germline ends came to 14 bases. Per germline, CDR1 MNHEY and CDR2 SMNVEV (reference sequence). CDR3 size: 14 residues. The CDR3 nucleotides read TGTGCCAGCATTCCTTTTCTGTCGTCCTACGAGCAGTACTTC. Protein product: CASIPFLSSYEQYF.

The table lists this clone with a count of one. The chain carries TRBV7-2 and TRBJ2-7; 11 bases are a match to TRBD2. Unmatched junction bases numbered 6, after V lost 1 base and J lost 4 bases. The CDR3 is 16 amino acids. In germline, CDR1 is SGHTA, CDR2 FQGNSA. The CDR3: CASSLVSGGAYYEQYF. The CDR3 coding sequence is TGTGCCAGCAGCTTAGTTAGCGGGGGGGCCTATTACGAGCAGTACTTC.

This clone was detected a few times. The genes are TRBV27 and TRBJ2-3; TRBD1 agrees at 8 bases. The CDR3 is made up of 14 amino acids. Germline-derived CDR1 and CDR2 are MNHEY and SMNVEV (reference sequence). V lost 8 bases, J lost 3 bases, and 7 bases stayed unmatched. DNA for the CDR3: TGTGCCAGCCGGACAGGGATTTATACAGATACGCAGTATTTT. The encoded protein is CASRTGIYTDTQYF.

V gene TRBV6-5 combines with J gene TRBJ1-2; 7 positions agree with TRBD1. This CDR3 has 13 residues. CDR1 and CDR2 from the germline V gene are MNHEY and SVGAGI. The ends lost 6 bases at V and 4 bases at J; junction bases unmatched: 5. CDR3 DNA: TGTGCCAGCAGGCCGACAGGGAGCTATGGCTACACCTTC. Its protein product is CASRPTGSYGYTF.

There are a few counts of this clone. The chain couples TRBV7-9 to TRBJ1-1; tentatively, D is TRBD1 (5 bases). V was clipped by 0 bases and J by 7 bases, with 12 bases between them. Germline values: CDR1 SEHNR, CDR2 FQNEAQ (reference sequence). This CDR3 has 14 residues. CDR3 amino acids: CASSLAEGRVEAFF. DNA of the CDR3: TGTGCCAGCAGCTTAGCGGAGGGCAGGGTTGAAGCTTTCTTT.

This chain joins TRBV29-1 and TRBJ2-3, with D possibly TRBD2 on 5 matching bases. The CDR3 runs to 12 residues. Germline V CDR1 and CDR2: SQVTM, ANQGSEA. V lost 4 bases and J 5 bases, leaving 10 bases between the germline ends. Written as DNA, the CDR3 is TGCAGCGTTGGCGGGTCGGGAGATACGCAGTATTTT. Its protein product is CSVGGSGDTQYF.

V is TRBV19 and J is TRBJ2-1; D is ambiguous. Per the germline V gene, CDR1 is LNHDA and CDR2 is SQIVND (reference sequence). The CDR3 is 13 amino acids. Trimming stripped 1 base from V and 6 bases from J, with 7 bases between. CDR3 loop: CASSIGSSNEQFF. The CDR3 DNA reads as TGTGCCAGTAGTATAGGGAGCTCCAATGAGCAGTTCTTC. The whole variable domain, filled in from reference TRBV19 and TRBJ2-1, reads DGGITQSPKYLFRKEGQNVTLSCEQNLNHDAMYWYRQDPGQGLRLIYYSQIVNDFQKGDIAEGYSVSREKKESFPLTVTSAQKNPTAFYLCASSIGSSNEQFFGPGTRLTVL.

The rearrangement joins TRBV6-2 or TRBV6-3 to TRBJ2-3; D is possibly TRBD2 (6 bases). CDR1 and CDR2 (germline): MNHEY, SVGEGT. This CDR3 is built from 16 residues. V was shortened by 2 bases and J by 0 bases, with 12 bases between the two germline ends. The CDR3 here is CASSYPGTFSTDTQYF. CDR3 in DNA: TGTGCCAGCAGTTACCCTGGGACTTTTAGCACAGATACGCAGTATTTT.

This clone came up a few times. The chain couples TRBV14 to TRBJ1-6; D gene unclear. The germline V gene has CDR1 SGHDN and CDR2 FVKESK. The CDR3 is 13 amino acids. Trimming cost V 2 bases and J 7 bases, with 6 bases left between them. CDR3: CASSQSLNSPLHF. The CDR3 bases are TGTGCCAGCAGCCAATCGCTAAATTCACCCCTCCACTTT. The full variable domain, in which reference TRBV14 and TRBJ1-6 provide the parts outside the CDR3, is EAGVTQFPSHSVIEKGQTVTLRCDPISGHDNLYWYRRVMGKEIKFLLHFVKESKQDESGMPNNRFLAERTGGTYSTLKVQPAELEDSGVYFCASSQSLNSPLHFGNGTRLTVT.

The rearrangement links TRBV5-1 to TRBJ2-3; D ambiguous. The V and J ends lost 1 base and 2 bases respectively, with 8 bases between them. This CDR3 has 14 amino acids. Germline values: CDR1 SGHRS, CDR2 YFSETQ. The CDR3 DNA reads TGCGCCAGCAGCTTGAGCCTATTCACAGATACGCAGTATTTT. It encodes CASSLSLFTDTQYF.

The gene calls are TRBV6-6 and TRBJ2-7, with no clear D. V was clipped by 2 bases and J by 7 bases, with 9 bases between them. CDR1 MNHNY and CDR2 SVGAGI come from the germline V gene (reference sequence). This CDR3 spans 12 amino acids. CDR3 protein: CASSYPGREQYF. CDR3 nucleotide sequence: TGTGCCAGCAGTTACCCTGGCCGAGAGCAGTACTTC.

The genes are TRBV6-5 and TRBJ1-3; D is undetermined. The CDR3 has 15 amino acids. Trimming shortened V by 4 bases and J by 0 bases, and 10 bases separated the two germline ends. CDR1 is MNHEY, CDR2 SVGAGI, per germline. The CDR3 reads CASSSSPYSGNTIYF. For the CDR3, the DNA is TGTGCCAGCAGTTCTAGTCCTTACTCTGGAAACACCATATATTTT.

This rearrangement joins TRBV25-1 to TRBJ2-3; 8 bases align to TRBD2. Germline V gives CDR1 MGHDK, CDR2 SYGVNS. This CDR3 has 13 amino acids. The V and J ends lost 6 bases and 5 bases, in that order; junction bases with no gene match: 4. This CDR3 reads CASRALAGDTQYF. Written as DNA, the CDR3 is TGTGCCAGCAGGGCCCTAGCGGGAGATACGCAGTATTTT. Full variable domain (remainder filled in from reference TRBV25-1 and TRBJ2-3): EADIYQTPRYLVIGTGKKITLECSQTMGHDKMYWYQQDPGMELHLIHYSYGVNSTEKGDLSSESTVSRIRTEHFPLTLESARPSHTSQYLCASRALAGDTQYFGPGTRLTVL.

This CDR3 reads CASSWTGGTEAFF. The CDR3 coding sequence is TGTGCCAGCAGTTGGACAGGGGGCACTGAAGCTTTCTTT. The rearrangement joins TRBV12-3 or TRBV12-4 to TRBJ1-1, with 10 bases fitting TRBD1. There are 13 residues in the CDR3. Trimming took 4 bases from V and 4 from J; bases not matched to a gene: 0.

CDR3 protein: CASSQVGQGGGEKLFF. For the CDR3, the DNA is TGTGCCAGCAGCCAAGTCGGACAGGGTGGAGGTGAAAAACTGTTTTTT. This rearrangement joins TRBV3-1 (or the pseudogene TRBV3-2) to TRBJ1-4; 8 nucleotides line up with TRBD1. The germline V gene has CDR1 LGHDT and CDR2 YNNKEL (reference sequence). The CDR3 runs to 16 residues. The junction had 8 bases not matched to a gene; V was cut back by 1 base and J by 7 bases.

CDR3 DNA sequence: TGTGCCAGCAGTTACTCCGAGTTTCTCGTGAACACTGAAGCTTTCTTT. Its protein product is CASSYSEFLVNTEAFF. This sequence joins TRBV6-5 and TRBJ1-1; D is unresolved. The V end was cut by 0 bases, the J end by 0 bases, with 11 bases between. Germline V CDR1 and CDR2: MNHEY, SVGAGI. The CDR3 has 16 amino acids.

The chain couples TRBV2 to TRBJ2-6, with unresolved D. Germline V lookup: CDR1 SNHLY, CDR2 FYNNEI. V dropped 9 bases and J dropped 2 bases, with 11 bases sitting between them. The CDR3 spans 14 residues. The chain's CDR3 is CASSSNPGANVLTF. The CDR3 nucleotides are TGTGCCAGTAGCAGCAATCCTGGGGCCAACGTCCTGACTTTC.

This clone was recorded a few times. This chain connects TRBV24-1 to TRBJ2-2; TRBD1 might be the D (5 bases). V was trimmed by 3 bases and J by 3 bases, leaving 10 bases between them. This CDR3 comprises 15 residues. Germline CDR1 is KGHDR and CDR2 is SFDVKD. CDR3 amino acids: CATSDAAGYTGELFF. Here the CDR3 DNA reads TGTGCCACCAGTGATGCCGCAGGGTACACCGGGGAGCTGTTTTTT.

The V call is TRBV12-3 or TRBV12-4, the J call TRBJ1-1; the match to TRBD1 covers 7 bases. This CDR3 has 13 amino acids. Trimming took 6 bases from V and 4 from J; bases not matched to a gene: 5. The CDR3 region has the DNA TGTGCCAGCAGCCCATACAGGGGCACTGAAGCTTTCTTT. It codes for CASSPYRGTEAFF.

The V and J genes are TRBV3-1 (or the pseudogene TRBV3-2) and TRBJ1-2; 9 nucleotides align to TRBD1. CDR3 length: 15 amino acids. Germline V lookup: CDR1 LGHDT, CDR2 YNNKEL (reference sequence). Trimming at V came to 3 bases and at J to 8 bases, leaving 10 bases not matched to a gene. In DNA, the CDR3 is TGTGCCAGCAGCCACCGCCGAACAGGGGGCGGGGGCTACACCTTC. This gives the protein CASSHRRTGGGGYTF.

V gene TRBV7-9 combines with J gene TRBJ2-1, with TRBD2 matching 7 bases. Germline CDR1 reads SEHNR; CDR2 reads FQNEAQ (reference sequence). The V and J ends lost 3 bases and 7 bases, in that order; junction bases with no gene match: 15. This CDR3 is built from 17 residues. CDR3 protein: CASSFIAGVVVGNEQFF. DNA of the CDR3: TGTGCCAGCAGCTTTATTGCGGGAGTGGTAGTGGGTAATGAGCAGTTCTTC.